The 2 T cell receptor beta chains reported below all come from one sample, sequenced in a study of response to subunit inactivated influenza vaccine. TCRdb itself ran the RT-PCR reads through MiXCR, one entry per CDR3 protein. The sample consists of some 570,000 distinct CDR3 sequences, approximately 10% of them appearing once. These data also formed part of another study, on T cells expressing NK-cell markers. This second study says: cDNA encoding TCR beta was synthesized via 5'RACE template switching incorporating UMIs.

Sequenced material: PBMCs from blood, taken on the day of vaccination. These TCRs come from a man aged 50-60 years who received an inactivated influenza vaccine.

In its sample, this clonotype was seen a few times. The rearrangement links TRBV6-2 or TRBV6-3 to TRBJ2-5; 7 positions match TRBD2. J was trimmed by 3 bases and V by 8 bases; bases with no gene match: 9. Germline assignment: CDR1 MNHEY and CDR2 SVGEGT. The CDR3 is 14 amino acids. The CDR3 loop is CASLNREAEETQYF. CDR3 sequence (DNA): TGTGCCAGCCTAAACCGGGAGGCGGAAGAGACCCAGTACTTC.

The chain combines TRBV20-1 with TRBJ2-1; unclear D gene. Germline V gives CDR1 DFQATT, CDR2 SNEGSKA (reference sequence). With 3 bases removed from V and 5 bases from J, the gap between germline ends came to 8 bases. CDR3 size: 12 residues. CDR3 sequence reads: CSARVENNEQFF. CDR3 DNA sequence: TGCAGTGCTAGGGTAGAAAACAATGAGCAGTTCTTC.